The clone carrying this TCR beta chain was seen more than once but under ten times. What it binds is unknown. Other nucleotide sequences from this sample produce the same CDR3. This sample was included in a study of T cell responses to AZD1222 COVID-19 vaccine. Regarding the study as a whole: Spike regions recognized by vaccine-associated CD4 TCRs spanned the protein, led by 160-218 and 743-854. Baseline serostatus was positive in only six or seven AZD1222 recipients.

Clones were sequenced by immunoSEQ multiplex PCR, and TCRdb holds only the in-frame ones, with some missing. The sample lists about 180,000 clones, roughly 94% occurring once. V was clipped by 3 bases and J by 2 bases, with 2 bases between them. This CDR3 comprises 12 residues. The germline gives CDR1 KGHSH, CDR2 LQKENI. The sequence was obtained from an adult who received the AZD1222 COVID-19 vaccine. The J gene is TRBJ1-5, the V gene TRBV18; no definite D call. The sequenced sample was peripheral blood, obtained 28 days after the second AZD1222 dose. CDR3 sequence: CASSPGNQPQHF. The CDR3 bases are TGTGCCAGCTCACCCGGCAATCAGCCCCAGCATTTT.